A single sample gave rise to the 5 T cell receptor beta chains below, sequenced in a study of blood T cell repertoires in COVID-19 (dated by TCRdb to 2020 to 2021). Preparation of the library involved the immunoSEQ multiplex PCR assay. This immuneACCESS table, as held by TCRdb, lists in-frame sequences with V and J called but not all clones. Of the missing ones, under half trace to an unresolved V gene in checked studies; the others have no known cause. This sample is represented by approximately 110,000 clones; roughly 84% of them were singletons. The ten most abundant clones make up roughly 1.5% of the sample. The sample taken for sequencing was peripheral blood. The source is a man aged 40-50 years with acute or convalescent COVID-19.

V usage is TRBV30 and J usage is TRBJ2-6; 8 bases line up with TRBD1. The ends lost 0 bases at V and 3 bases at J; junction bases unmatched: 10. The CDR3 has 18 amino acids. The V gene's germline CDR1 is GTSNPN and CDR2 SVGIG (reference sequence). The CDR3 region has the DNA TGTGCCTGGAGTGTAACCCCACTAGACAGGGGTGGGGCCAACGTCCTGACTTTC. This sequence encodes CAWSVTPLDRGGANVLTF.

This chain connects TRBV19 to TRBJ2-5, with a tentative D call TRBD2 (6 bases). The CDR3 has 15 amino acids. V was pared by 6 bases and J by 5 bases, with 19 bases between. From germline, CDR1 is LNHDA and CDR2 SQIVND (reference sequence). The CDR3 coding sequence is TGTGCCAGTAGAGCTGGGGGAGGCCCCCGGGAGACCCAGTACTTC. Protein product: CASRAGGGPRETQYF.

The chain has TRBV9 and TRBJ2-3, with 9 nucleotides matching TRBD1. The V gene's germline CDR1 is SGDLS and CDR2 YYNGEE. The CDR3 contains 17 residues. The V gene end was trimmed by 4 bases and the J gene end by 2 bases; junction bases not matched to a gene: 11. Here the CDR3 DNA reads TGTGCCAGCAGCAGAGACCCCGGGACAGGGCTCACAGATACGCAGTATTTT. Translated: CASSRDPGTGLTDTQYF.

The chain carries TRBV5-1 and TRBJ1-2, with TRBD1 identical over 7 bases. The CDR3 consists of 16 residues. V shed 4 bases, J shed 5 bases, and the junction held 14 bases outside the gene matches. CDR1 is SGHRS, CDR2 YFSETQ, per germline. Here the CDR3 DNA reads TGCGCCAGCAGCGCCGGAGCGGCAGGGGGATTATATGGCTACACCTTC. Protein: CASSAGAAGGLYGYTF.

The rearrangement uses TRBV3-1 (or the pseudogene TRBV3-2) and TRBJ2-7; 10 positions match TRBD2. This CDR3 region has 14 residues. The junction had 7 bases not matched to a gene; V was cut back by 4 bases and J by 7 bases. Germline V lookup: CDR1 LGHDT, CDR2 YNNKEL (reference sequence). The CDR3 reads CASSRLLAGVEQYF. CDR3 DNA: TGTGCCAGCAGCCGGCTCCTAGCGGGGGTTGAGCAGTACTTC.